This TCR beta chain was documented in a study of T cell responses to AZD1222 COVID-19 vaccine. Sequenced by immunoSEQ multiplex PCR; TCRdb stores in-frame clones only, minus some. The sample has some 180,000 clones, over 90% seen once; the top ten hold approximately 1.8%. This CDR3 spans 13 amino acids. V gave up 5 bases and J gave up 7 bases, with 15 bases separating them. Germline-derived CDR1 and CDR2 are SGHRS and YFSETQ. Only a few counts were recorded for this clone. This clonotype was sampled from an adult who received the AZD1222 COVID-19 vaccine. The sample here was peripheral blood, taken 28 days after the second AZD1222 dose. The chain carries TRBV5-1 and TRBJ1-2; D remains ambiguous. The CDR3: CASRLSPEGGYTF. In nucleotides, the CDR3 is TGCGCCAGCAGACTGTCCCCGGAAGGTGGCTACACCTTC.